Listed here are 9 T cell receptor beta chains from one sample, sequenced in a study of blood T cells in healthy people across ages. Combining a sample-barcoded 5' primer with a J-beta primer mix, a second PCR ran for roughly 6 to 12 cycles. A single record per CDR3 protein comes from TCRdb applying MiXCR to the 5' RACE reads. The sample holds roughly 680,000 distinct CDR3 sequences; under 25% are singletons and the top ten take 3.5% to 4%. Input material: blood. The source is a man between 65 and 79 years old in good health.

The DNA of the CDR3 is TGTGCCAGCAGTGAATCGCTGACCTGGGAAAAACTGTTTTTT. Encoded protein: CASSESLTWEKLFF. The V gene is TRBV25-1, the J gene TRBJ1-4; D is unclear. Germline V CDR1 and CDR2: MGHDK, SYGVNS. Trimming shortened V by 1 base and J by 8 bases, and 11 bases separated the two germline ends. The CDR3 consists of 14 residues.

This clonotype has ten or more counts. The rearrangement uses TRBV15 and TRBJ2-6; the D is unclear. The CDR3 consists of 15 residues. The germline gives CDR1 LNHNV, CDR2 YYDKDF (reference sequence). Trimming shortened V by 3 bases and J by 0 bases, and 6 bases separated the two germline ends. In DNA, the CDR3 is TGTGCCACCAGCAGGCGTTCCTCTGGGGCCAACGTCCTGACTTTC. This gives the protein CATSRRSSGANVLTF.

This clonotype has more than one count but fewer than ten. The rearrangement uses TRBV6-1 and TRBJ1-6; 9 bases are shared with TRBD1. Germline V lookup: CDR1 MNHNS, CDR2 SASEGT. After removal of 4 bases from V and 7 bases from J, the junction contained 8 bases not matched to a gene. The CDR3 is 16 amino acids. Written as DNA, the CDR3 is TGTGCCAGCAGTGGCAACAGGGGGCGCGGGAATTCACCCCTCCACTTT. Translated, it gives CASSGNRGRGNSPLHF.

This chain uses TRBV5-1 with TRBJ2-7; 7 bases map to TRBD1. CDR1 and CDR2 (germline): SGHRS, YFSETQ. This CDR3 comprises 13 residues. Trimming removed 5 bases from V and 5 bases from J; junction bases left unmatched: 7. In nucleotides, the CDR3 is TGCGCCAGCAGATACGACAGGGAAAACGAGCAGTACTTC. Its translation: CASRYDRENEQYF.

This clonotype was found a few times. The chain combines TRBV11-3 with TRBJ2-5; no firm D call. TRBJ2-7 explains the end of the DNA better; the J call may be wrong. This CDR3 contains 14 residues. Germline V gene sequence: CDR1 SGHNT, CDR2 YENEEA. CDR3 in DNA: TGTGCCAGCAGCTTAGGCGGCAGCAACTACGAGCAGTACTTC. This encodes CASSLGGSNYEQYF.

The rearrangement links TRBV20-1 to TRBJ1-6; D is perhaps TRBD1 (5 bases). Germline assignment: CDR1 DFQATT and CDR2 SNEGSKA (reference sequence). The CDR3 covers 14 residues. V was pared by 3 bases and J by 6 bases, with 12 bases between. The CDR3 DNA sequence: TGCAGTGCTAGGGGGGGGGGAATTAATTCACCCCTCCACTTT. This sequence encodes CSARGGGINSPLHF.

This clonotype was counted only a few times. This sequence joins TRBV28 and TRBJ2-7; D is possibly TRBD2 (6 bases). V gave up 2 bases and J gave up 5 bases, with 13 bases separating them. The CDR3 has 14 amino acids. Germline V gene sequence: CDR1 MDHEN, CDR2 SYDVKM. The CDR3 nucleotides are TGTGCCAGCAGTTTAGCGGGAAAGAGGGACGAGCAGTACTTC. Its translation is CASSLAGKRDEQYF.

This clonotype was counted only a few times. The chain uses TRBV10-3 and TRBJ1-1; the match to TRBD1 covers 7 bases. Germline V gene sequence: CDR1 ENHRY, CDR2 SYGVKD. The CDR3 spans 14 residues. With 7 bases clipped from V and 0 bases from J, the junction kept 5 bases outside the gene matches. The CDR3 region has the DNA TGTGCCATCACCAGGGACAGTATGAACACTGAAGCTTTCTTT. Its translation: CAITRDSMNTEAFF.

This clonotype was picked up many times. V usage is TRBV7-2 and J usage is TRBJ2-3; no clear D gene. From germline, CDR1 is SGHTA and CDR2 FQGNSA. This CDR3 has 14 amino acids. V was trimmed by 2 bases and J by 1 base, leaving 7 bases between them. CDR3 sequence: CASSLLGGTDTQYF. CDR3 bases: TGTGCCAGCAGCTTACTCGGAGGCACAGATACGCAGTATTTT.